Each of the 20 T cell receptor beta chains below was sequenced from the same sample in a study of CD4 T cells in relation to SARS-CoV-2 and coronaviruses. For these receptors, no antigen is known. Some clones are missing from TCRdb's copy, which holds only in-frame ones; the method was immunoSEQ multiplex PCR. The sample lists approximately 39,000 clones, over 70% occurring once. Sequencing was carried out using memory CD4+ T cells from PBMCs, cultured in vitro. All receptors come from an adult with COVID-19.

This clone was observed a few times. The chain uses TRBV10-3 and TRBJ1-2, with D possibly TRBD1 on 6 matching bases. This CDR3 has 15 residues. The V gene lost 6 bases and the J gene lost 2 bases, with 16 bases spanning the gap. CDR1 is ENHRY and CDR2 is SYGVKD in the germline V gene. CDR3 residues: CAISDLGQLNYGYTF. For the CDR3, the DNA is TGTGCCATCAGCGACCTCGGACAGCTGAACTATGGCTACACCTTC.

The chain employs TRBV3-1 (or the pseudogene TRBV3-2) and TRBJ1-1, with D maybe TRBD1 (5 bases). V was clipped by 3 bases and J by 1 base, with 21 bases between them. CDR1 is LGHDT, CDR2 YNNKEL, per germline (reference sequence). This CDR3 is 18 amino acids long. CDR3 DNA sequence: TGTGCCAGCAGCCAGGACACTACGTTGGGCGGGAAGAACACTGAAGCTTTCTTT. It specifies CASSQDTTLGGKNTEAFF.

This clone was seen a handful of times. The chain has TRBV19 and TRBJ1-1, with 9 bases identical to TRBD1. The CDR3 consists of 13 residues. The trim removed 1 base at V and 6 bases at J, leaving 0 bases unmatched. Germline V gene sequence: CDR1 LNHDA, CDR2 SQIVND (reference sequence). CDR3 region: CASSIGQGAEAFF. The CDR3 region has the DNA TGTGCCAGTAGTATAGGACAGGGGGCTGAAGCTTTCTTT.

The chain recombines TRBV10-3 with TRBJ2-7, with D possibly TRBD2 on 5 matching bases. The V end lost 10 bases, the J end lost 4 bases, and 17 bases lay between the germline ends. There are 13 residues in the CDR3. CDR1 is ENHRY and CDR2 is SYGVKD in the germline V gene. CDR3 sequence (DNA): TGTGCCACCTCGACTATAGAGCAATACGAGCAGTACTTC. It yields the protein CATSTIEQYEQYF.

This chain's CDR3 is CARETSGAYNEQFF. The DNA for the CDR3 is TGTGCCAGAGAGACTAGCGGGGCCTACAATGAGCAGTTCTTC. This chain joins TRBV28 and TRBJ2-1, with 11 bases matching TRBD2. V shed 9 bases and J 2 bases; nucleotides not matched to a gene: 3. Per germline, CDR1 MDHEN and CDR2 SYDVKM. The CDR3 spans 14 residues.

The chain combines TRBV5-1 with TRBJ2-7, with a weak D call TRBD2 (6 bases). CDR3 size: 15 residues. Germline assignment: CDR1 SGHRS and CDR2 YFSETQ. V was trimmed by 4 bases and J by 7 bases, leaving 21 bases between them. The CDR3 loop reads CASSGTGTELSEQYF. CDR3 in DNA: TGCGCCAGCAGCGGAACCGGGACTGAACTAAGTGAGCAGTACTTC.

This chain joins TRBV10-2 and TRBJ1-1; D unresolved. Germline V gene sequence: CDR1 WSHSY, CDR2 SAAADI. Between the trimmed V and J ends, which lost 3 bases and 3 bases, there was a span of 14 bases. The CDR3 extends over 15 amino acids. The CDR3 bases are TGCGCCAGCAGTGAAAAGGTGAGAAAGGACACTGAAGCTTTCTTT. Translated: CASSEKVRKDTEAFF.

This clone has only a few counts. The chain joins TRBV21-1 to TRBJ1-1. TRBV21-1 is deemed a pseudogene. CDR3 length: 11 amino acids. For the CDR3, the DNA is TGTGCCAGCAGGACGGGGGGTGAAGCTTTCTTT. Protein sequence: CASRTGGEAFF.

This clone was counted once. This chain links TRBV25-1 with TRBJ2-1; no clear D gene. Germline assignment: CDR1 MGHDK and CDR2 SYGVNS. With 3 bases removed from V and 1 base from J, the gap between germline ends came to 13 bases. This CDR3 has 16 amino acids. CDR3 nucleotides: TGTGCCAGCAGTGATAGGCAGGCGGAATCCTACAATGAGCAGTTCTTC. This codes for CASSDRQAESYNEQFF.

The rearrangement joins TRBV3-1 (or the pseudogene TRBV3-2) to TRBJ1-4; D possibly corresponds to TRBD1 (5 bases). Trimming left V 0 bases short and J 6 bases short, with 23 bases between. Germline CDR1 reads LGHDT; CDR2 reads YNNKEL (reference sequence). This CDR3 has 19 residues. CDR3 DNA sequence: TGTGCCAGCAGCCAAGAATACCCATCACAGGCGCTTTACGATGAAAAACTGTTTTTT. It yields the protein CASSQEYPSQALYDEKLFF.

This clone was seen just once. The DNA of the CDR3 is TGTGCCTGGAGTGTACTTAGGCAGTACAGCCCCTATGGCTACACCTTC. Residues: CAWSVLRQYSPYGYTF. V is TRBV30 and J is TRBJ1-2, with no clear D. Germline V gene sequence: CDR1 GTSNPN, CDR2 SVGIG (reference sequence). The CDR3 sequence is 16 residues long. V was cut by 0 bases and J by 4 bases, with 18 bases left in between. The full variable domain, completed using reference TRBV30 and TRBJ1-2, is SQTIHQWPATLVQPVGSPLSLECTVEGTSNPNLYWYRQAAGRGLQLLFYSVGIGQISSEVPQNLSASRPQDRQFILSSKKLLLSDSGFYLCAWSVLRQYSPYGYTFGSGTRLTVV.

The rearrangement links TRBV28 to TRBJ1-2; D unclear. The CDR3 is 14 residues long. The V and J ends lost 3 bases and 4 bases respectively, with 12 bases between them. Germline values: CDR1 MDHEN, CDR2 SYDVKM. The CDR3: CASSLRIGVYGYTF. The CDR3 DNA sequence: TGTGCCAGCAGTTTGCGGATCGGCGTCTATGGCTACACCTTC.

V is TRBV25-1 and J is TRBJ1-4; no definite D call. The ends were cut back, 4 bases at V and 10 bases at J, with 10 bases in the middle. This CDR3 has 12 amino acids. Germline CDR1 is MGHDK and CDR2 is SYGVNS. CDR3 bases: TGTGCCAGCAGTGGGGAGGTTGTAAAACTGTTTTTT. Translated: CASSGEVVKLFF.

The table lists this clone with a count of one. The chain employs TRBV27 and TRBJ1-6, with D maybe TRBD1 (5 bases). This CDR3 has 17 residues. V was clipped by 3 bases and J by 1 base, with 13 bases between them. The V gene's germline CDR1 is MNHEY and CDR2 SMNVEV (reference sequence). The CDR3 bases are TGTGCCAGCAGTTTGGGGCAGGGTGATTCCTATAATTCACCCCTCCACTTT. Protein: CASSLGQGDSYNSPLHF.

The chain has TRBV7-3 and TRBJ2-2; D might be TRBD1 (6 bases). The CDR3 runs 14 residues. V dropped 5 bases and J dropped 6 bases, with 13 bases sitting between them. CDR1 SGHTA and CDR2 FQGTGA come from the germline V gene. The CDR3 protein is CASSPIGGSGELFF. CDR3 nucleotides: TGTGCCAGCAGCCCCATAGGGGGATCCGGGGAGCTGTTTTTT. Variable domain in full (rest from reference TRBV7-3 and TRBJ2-2): GAGVSQTPSNKVTEKGKYVELRCDPISGHTALYWYRQSLGQGPEFLIYFQGTGAADDSGLPNDRFFAVRPEGSVSTLKIQRTERGDSAVYLCASSPIGGSGELFFGEGSRLTVL.

The chain is built from TRBV3-1 (or the pseudogene TRBV3-2) and TRBJ2-5; TRBD2 might be the D (5 bases). Per germline, CDR1 LGHDT and CDR2 YNNKEL (reference sequence). V was cut by 3 bases and J by 2 bases, with 10 bases left in between. This CDR3 is built from 14 residues. The CDR3 region is CASSHPSGQETQYF. Here the CDR3 DNA reads TGTGCCAGCAGCCATCCAAGCGGTCAAGAGACCCAGTACTTC.

In its sample, this clone was seen once. CDR3 DNA sequence: TGTGCCAGCAGCATAGGGGGTAGCTCCTACGAGCAGTACTTC. Translated: CASSIGGSSYEQYF. This chain joins TRBV11-2 and TRBJ2-7; D is possibly TRBD1 (6 bases). The ends were cut back, 5 bases at V and 0 bases at J, with 11 bases in the middle. Germline CDR1 is SGHAT and CDR2 is FQNNGV. CDR3 length: 14 residues.

The chain links TRBV6-5 to TRBJ2-5; D unclear. In germline, CDR1 is MNHEY, CDR2 SVGAGI. This CDR3 contains 12 residues. V was clipped by 6 bases and J by 0 bases, with 5 bases between them. CDR3 amino acids: CASRGYQETQYF. The CDR3 bases are TGTGCCAGCAGGGGGTACCAAGAGACCCAGTACTTC.

The chain joins TRBV21-1 to TRBJ2-6; no DNA check was done on the table's D call, TRBD1. TRBV21-1 is reported as a pseudogene. The CDR3 is 16 amino acids. Here the CDR3 DNA reads TGTGCCAGCAGCACTCGACAGCCATCTGGGGCCAACGTCCTGACTTTC. This codes for CASSTRQPSGANVLTF.

The chain combines TRBV30 with TRBJ2-7; no firm D call. The germline CDR1 and CDR2 sequences are GTSNPN and SVGIG (reference sequence). The CDR3 consists of 14 residues. The germline V and J ends were trimmed by 0 bases and 0 bases, with 9 bases remaining between them. Written as DNA, the CDR3 is TGTGCCTGGAGTGTACTCAGTATCTCCTACGAGCAGTACTTC. It codes for CAWSVLSISYEQYF.